Given below is one T cell receptor beta chain in context. TCR beta VDJ and CDR3 were profiled, and genomic DNA was the template. A single record per CDR3 protein comes from TCRdb applying MiXCR to the reads. The repertoire consists of some 92,000 distinct CDR3 sequences, with approximately 73% occurring once and the leading ten covering 60% to 80%. The data originate from a study of CD8+CD57+ T cells in acquired aplastic anemia. The overall study: DNA per sorted CD4+ or CD8+ sample ranged roughly 0.19 to 27.4 ug, averaging about 3 ug.

Germline loops: CDR1 KGHDR, CDR2 SFDVKD. V was shortened by 11 bases and J by 4 bases, with 14 bases between the two germline ends. The CDR3 is 13 residues long. An expansion of CD8+CD57+ cells by flow cytometry had been shown in patients chosen for sequencing. Sampling of blood occurred while the patients had still received no therapy. The sequenced material came from sorted CD4+, CD8+, or CD8+CD57+ T cells (not recorded which) from PBMCs. V and J are TRBV24-1 and TRBJ1-5; weak D call: TRBD1 (5 bases). The clonotype comes from a human donor with aplastic anemia. Here the CDR3 DNA reads TGTGCCAGCGAAAGGGGAGGTAATCAGCCCCAGCATTTT. This encodes CASERGGNQPQHF.